A single count supports the clone carrying this T cell receptor beta chain. Its antigen is unidentified. The germline V gene has CDR1 SEHNR and CDR2 FQNEAQ (reference sequence). V was clipped by 7 bases and J by 6 bases, with 19 bases between them. This CDR3 is 15 amino acids long. This specimen belongs to a study of shared clonotypes between healthy human individuals. Study information: Three plates were used per donor for CD4 naive, three for CD4 memory, two for CD8 naive and one for CD8 memory. Notes on the study in general: Despite large depth, sorted-subset datasets appeared incompletely sequenced.

Positive CCR7 selection of CD45RO-negative cells yielded the naive CD8 cells, and terminally differentiated effector memory CD45RA+ cells were excluded. Profiled with immunoSEQ multiplex PCR; TCRdb holds only in-frame clones, not every one. The sample has about 700,000 clones, about 92% seen once; the top ten hold 20% to 25%. The chain uses TRBV7-9 and TRBJ2-1; D unclear. Material: naive CD8+ T cells sorted from blood. The TCR sequence derives from a young man in good health. CDR3 sequence reads: CASKSQESVFNEQFF. Written as DNA, the CDR3 is TGTGCCAGCAAGAGTCAGGAGTCGGTCTTCAATGAGCAGTTCTTC.